This T cell receptor beta chain was captured in a study of T cell repertoires in cytomegalovirus infection. TCRdb ran MiXCR on the reads and lists one entry per CDR3 protein. The sample carries 310,000 or so distinct CDR3 sequences, 25% recorded once. In its sample, this clonotype was seen a few times. Its antigen is unidentified. This specimen consisted of cultured PBMCs, obtained from culture after CMV antigen stimulation. This receptor was taken from a human donor in good health (CMV status not recorded). Some clones in this sample may be carry-over from other donors' samples.

The DNA of the CDR3 is TGTGCCAGCAGCACCGGGACAGGGGCCCCCTATGGCTACACCTTC. This translates into CASSTGTGAPYGYTF. The chain carries TRBV5-4 and TRBJ1-2; 10 positions agree with TRBD1. CDR3 size: 15 residues. Trimming took 4 bases from V and 4 from J; bases not matched to a gene: 7. CDR1 and CDR2 from the germline V gene are SGHNT and YYREEE (reference sequence).